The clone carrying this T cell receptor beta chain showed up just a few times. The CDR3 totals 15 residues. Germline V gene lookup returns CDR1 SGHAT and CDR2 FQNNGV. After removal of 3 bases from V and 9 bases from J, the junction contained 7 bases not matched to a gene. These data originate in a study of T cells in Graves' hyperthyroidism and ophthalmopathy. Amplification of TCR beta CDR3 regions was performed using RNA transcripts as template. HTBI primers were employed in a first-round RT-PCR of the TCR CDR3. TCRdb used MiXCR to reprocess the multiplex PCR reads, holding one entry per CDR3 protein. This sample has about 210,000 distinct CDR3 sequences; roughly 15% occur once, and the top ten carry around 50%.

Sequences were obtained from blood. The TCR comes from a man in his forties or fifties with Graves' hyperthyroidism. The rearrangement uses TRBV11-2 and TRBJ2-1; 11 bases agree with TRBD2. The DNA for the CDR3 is TGTGCCAGCAGCTTTAGTAGCGGGAGGGCGTCTGAGCAGTTCTTC. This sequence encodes CASSFSSGRASEQFF. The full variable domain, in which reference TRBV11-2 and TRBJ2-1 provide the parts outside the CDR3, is EAGVAQSPRYKIIEKRQSVAFWCNPISGHATLYWYQQILGQGPKLLIQFQNNGVVDDSQLPKDRFSAERLKGVDSTLKIQPAKLEDSAVYLCASSFSSGRASEQFFGPGTRLTVL.